This is a list of T cell receptor beta chains from one sample in a study of blood T cells in healthy people across ages. One entry per CDR3 protein, called by TCRdb with MiXCR from the 5' RACE reads. The data contain some 1.5 million distinct CDR3 sequences, 42% of them singletons. Specimen: blood. The receptors here all came from a woman aged 18 to 35 in good health. Each CDR3 is given with its conserved first and last residue.

TRBV12-3/TRBV12-4	NA	CASSRQGMGGNEQYF
TRBV6-6	NA	CASSYSGHTAYEQYF
TRBV11-2	TRBJ2-1	CASSLPGASEQFF
TRBV7-2	TRBJ1-4	CASTVFGALGEKLFF
TRBV7-3	TRBJ1-1	CASSPHMDTEAFF
TRBV29-1	TRBJ2-1	CSVEKRTRGGLNNEQFF
TRBV7-9	TRBJ2-7	CASSRSPTYEQYF
TRBV20-1	TRBJ1-2	CSAKKDRGLGGYTF
TRBV29-1	TRBJ2-3	CSVLARRAPATQYF
TRBV12-3/TRBV12-4	TRBJ1-1	CASSFRPRGDTEAFF
TRBV6-2/TRBV6-3	TRBJ2-3	CASSYGETDYTDTQYF
TRBV7-8	TRBJ2-1	CASSLAPIAGVGYNEQFF
TRBV7-3	TRBJ2-5	CASSLYVSSGSGNNEQYF
TRBV29-1	TRBJ2-1	CSVKGGGQGLVGEQFF
TRBV5-1	TRBJ2-3	CASSLAPRASTDTQYF
TRBV27	TRBJ2-7	CASSTGQGLAEQYF
TRBV7-2	TRBJ2-3	CASSLGTSGSYTDTQYF
TRBV12-3/TRBV12-4	TRBJ2-1	CASRNRLAAYNEQFF
TRBV20-1	TRBJ2-7	CSATNRAPYEQYF
TRBV20-1	TRBJ1-4	CSARRGRINEKLFF
TRBV27	TRBJ2-4	CASSFPGPLGSQYF
TRBV4-1	TRBJ2-4	CASSQGLAGGLAKNIQYF
TRBV11-2	TRBJ2-1	CASIPGRGPYNEQFF
TRBV11-2	TRBJ2-3	CASRDLAEGLDTQYF
TRBV27	TRBJ2-1	CASNLAGGSSYNEQFF
TRBV12-3/TRBV12-4	TRBJ2-5	CASSSRTSGAGETQYF
TRBV10-2	TRBJ2-7	CASSVLRTVHYEQYF
TRBV29-1	TRBJ2-3	CSVGRTGGPTDTQYF
TRBV24-1	TRBJ1-2	CASGTEYGYTF
TRBV3-1	TRBJ2-7	CASSQERQAPSYEQYF
TRBV11-2	TRBJ1-1	CASSSPGTSLGNTEAFF
TRBV20-1	NA	CSAPQGNQETQFF
TRBV3-1	TRBJ1-4	CASSSSKRQGGKLFF
TRBV11-3	TRBJ2-3	CARGTGKCTDTQYF
TRBV12-3/TRBV12-4	TRBJ2-1	CASSLASAGRDEQFF
TRBV6-5	TRBJ2-7	CASSYQRAGYEQYF
TRBV7-2	TRBJ2-5	CASSFGFWQYF
TRBV25-1	TRBJ1-6	CASSELGASPLHF
TRBV19	TRBJ2-3	CASSRSATSTDTQYF
TRBV7-2	TRBJ2-7	CASSRRGSSYEQYF
TRBV6-2/TRBV6-3	NA	CATAGDYNEQYF
TRBV9	TRBJ2-4	CASSVSGRAGNIQYF
TRBV5-1	NA	CASSLNPGSSYNEQYF
TRBV4-1	TRBJ2-1	CASSQILAPEQFF
TRBV18	TRBJ1-4	CASSPSGNEKLFF
TRBV7-6	NA	CASSTQGFNEQYF
TRBV4-1	TRBJ2-2	CASSQDVSRVVTGELFF
TRBV12-3/TRBV12-4	TRBJ2-7	CASRVWVREYPINPEQYF
TRBV20-1	TRBJ2-7	CSARVGGGYEQYF
TRBV2	TRBJ2-1	CASSEGRGGAQYNEQFF
TRBV7-3	TRBJ2-3	CASSLSRGPTDTQYF
TRBV20-1	TRBJ2-7	CSAATGTYEQYF
TRBV7-2	TRBJ2-5	CASSLGYTEKTQYF